This TCR beta chain is from a study of T cells in Graves' hyperthyroidism and ophthalmopathy. For the study at large: Initial diagnosis, before any treatment, was when peripheral blood was collected.

The investigators amplified TCR beta CDR3 regions from RNA transcripts. In the first-round RT-PCR of the TCR CDR3, the HTBI primer set was used. Via MiXCR, TCRdb re-called the multiplex PCR reads, giving one row per CDR3 protein. This sample carries fewer than 900,000 distinct CDR3 sequences, 18% of them seen once, and the ten largest clones take over 15%. Between the trimmed V and J ends, which lost 2 bases and 0 bases, there was a span of 10 bases. The CDR3 consists of 16 residues. Germline V gene sequence: CDR1 LGHDT, CDR2 YNNKEL (reference sequence). This clonotype came up many times. This chain connects TRBV3-1 to TRBJ2-2; possible D gene TRBD2, 5 bases. The sequence was collected from a woman aged 50 to 60 with Graves' hyperthyroidism that later progressed to Graves' ophthalmopathy. The specimen was blood. The CDR3 DNA sequence: TGTGCCAGCAGCCAAAGTCGGGGAACGAACACCGGGGAGCTGTTTTTT. Translated, it gives CASSQSRGTNTGELFF.